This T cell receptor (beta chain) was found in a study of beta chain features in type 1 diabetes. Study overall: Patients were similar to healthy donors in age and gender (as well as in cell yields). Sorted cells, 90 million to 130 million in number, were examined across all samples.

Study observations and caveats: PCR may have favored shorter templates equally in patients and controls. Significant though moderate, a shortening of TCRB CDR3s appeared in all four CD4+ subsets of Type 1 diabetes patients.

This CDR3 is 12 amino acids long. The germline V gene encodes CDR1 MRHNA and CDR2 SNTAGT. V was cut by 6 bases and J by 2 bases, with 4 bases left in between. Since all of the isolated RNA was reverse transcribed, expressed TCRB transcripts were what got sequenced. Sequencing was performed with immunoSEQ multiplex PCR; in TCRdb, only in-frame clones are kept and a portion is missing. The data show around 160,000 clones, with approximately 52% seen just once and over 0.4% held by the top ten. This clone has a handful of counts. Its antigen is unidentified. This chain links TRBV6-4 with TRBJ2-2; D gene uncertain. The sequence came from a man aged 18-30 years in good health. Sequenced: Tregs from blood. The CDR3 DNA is TGTGCCAGCAGCCTTAACACCGGGGAGCTGTTTTTT. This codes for CASSLNTGELFF.